The 27 T cell receptor beta chains reported below all come from one sample, sequenced in a study of blood T cells in healthy people across ages. PCR was performed a second time for about 6 to 11 cycles using a sample-barcoded 5' primer and a J-beta primer mix. TCRdb used MiXCR to reprocess the 5' RACE reads, holding one entry per CDR3 protein. The sample has 270,000 or so distinct CDR3 sequences; around 30% are singletons. Material: blood. The receptor source for this set is a woman in her sixties or seventies in good health.

The chain has TRBV5-5 and TRBJ2-7; 7 bases agree with TRBD1. This CDR3 has 15 residues. V shed 0 bases, J shed 3 bases, and the junction held 6 bases outside the gene matches. Looked up from germline, CDR1 is SGHKS and CDR2 is YYEKEE (reference sequence). The CDR3 DNA reads TGTGCCAGCAGCTTGGCTCAGGGGGTTCTCTACGAGCAGTACTTC. Amino acids: CASSLAQGVLYEQYF.

This clonotype was seen a few times. The rearrangement uses TRBV20-1 and TRBJ2-5, with 7 positions matching TRBD2. The J call could be wrong; TRBJ2-1 is a better fit for the DNA end. Germline V gives CDR1 DFQATT, CDR2 SNEGSKA (reference sequence). This CDR3 region has 16 residues. In DNA, the CDR3 is TGCAGTGCTAGAGATGTCGCTAGCGGAAACTACAATGAGCAGTTCTTC. Translating gives CSARDVASGNYNEQFF.

This clonotype was observed a few times. CDR3 sequence: CASSLAGANEQFF. In DNA form, the CDR3 reads TGTGCCAGCAGCCTCGCAGGGGCCAATGAGCAGTTCTTC. The chain couples TRBV11-1 to TRBJ2-1; maybe TRBD1 (6 bases). This CDR3 is 13 amino acids long. Trimming pared 5 bases from V and 6 bases from J, leaving 11 bases between. Germline loops: CDR1 SGHAT, CDR2 FQDESV (reference sequence).

The sample holds one count of this clonotype. This rearrangement joins TRBV6-1 to TRBJ1-5, with a tentative D call TRBD1 (5 bases). The germline V and J ends were trimmed by 3 bases and 4 bases, with 13 bases remaining between them. The CDR3 contains 15 residues. Germline values: CDR1 MNHNS, CDR2 SASEGT. CDR3 residues: CASSDQGTQNQPQHF. The CDR3 DNA reads as TGTGCCAGCAGTGATCAGGGTACCCAAAATCAGCCCCAGCATTTT.

This chain connects TRBV20-1 to TRBJ2-1, with 9 bases aligning to TRBD2. The V and J ends lost 0 bases and 0 bases, in that order; junction bases with no gene match: 12. The CDR3 sequence is 19 residues long. In germline, CDR1 is DFQATT, CDR2 SNEGSKA (reference sequence). The CDR3 DNA sequence: TGCAGTGCTAGAGATATCAGCGGGAGGCTACAAAGCTCCTACAATGAGCAGTTCTTC. This translates into CSARDISGRLQSSYNEQFF.

This clonotype was recorded a few times. CDR3 amino acids: CASSKARGNTGELFF. The CDR3 bases are TGTGCCAGCAGTAAGGCCCGGGGGAACACCGGGGAGCTGTTTTTT. The chain couples TRBV7-2 to TRBJ2-2, with D tentatively TRBD2 (5 bases). CDR3 length equals 15 residues. Germline V gene lookup returns CDR1 SGHTA and CDR2 FQGNSA. V dropped 6 bases and J dropped 1 base, with 12 bases sitting between them.

This clonotype was counted between two and nine times. This sequence joins TRBV28 and TRBJ2-6, with D possibly called TRBD1 or TRBD2 (6 bases each). The CDR3 runs to 16 residues. V lost 1 base and J 2 bases, leaving 9 bases between the germline ends. Germline-derived CDR1 and CDR2 are MDHEN and SYDVKM. The CDR3 spells CASSLSGAPGANVLTF. In DNA, the CDR3 is TGTGCCAGCAGTTTATCGGGGGCGCCTGGGGCCAACGTCCTGACTTTC.

There are a few counts of this clonotype. V is TRBV5-6 and J is TRBJ1-2, with D unclear. CDR1 is SGHDT, CDR2 YYEEEE, per germline. V gave up 2 bases and J gave up 5 bases, with 13 bases separating them. The CDR3 consists of 14 residues. CDR3 protein: CASSLLGIKYGYTF. The CDR3 DNA reads TGTGCCAGCAGCTTATTGGGTATAAAGTATGGCTACACCTTC.

The rearrangement uses TRBV7-2 and TRBJ2-3; 8 bases are a match to TRBD2. Germline V gives CDR1 SGHTA, CDR2 FQGNSA. CDR3 size: 15 residues. The J segment lost 1 base and the V segment lost 2 bases, leaving 2 bases of the junction unmatched. CDR3 in DNA: TGTGCCAGCAGCTTACGGCGGGGGGGCACAGATACGCAGTATTTT. Encoded protein: CASSLRRGGTDTQYF.

This clonotype was observed a handful of times. The CDR3 DNA reads as TGTGCCAGCAGCCCCGACTGGAGCTCCTACAATGAGCAGTTCTTC. It encodes CASSPDWSSYNEQFF. This sequence joins TRBV7-2 and TRBJ2-1, with D hard to call. Germline lookup yields CDR1 SGHTA and CDR2 FQGNSA. The germline V and J ends were trimmed by 5 bases and 0 bases, with 11 bases remaining between them. This CDR3 spans 15 amino acids.

V is TRBV7-2 and J is TRBJ1-2; TRBD1 agrees at 11 bases. V dropped 0 bases and J dropped 4; count of bases not matched to a gene: 4. The CDR3 extends over 16 amino acids. CDR1 and CDR2 (germline): SGHTA, FQGNSA. The CDR3 DNA follows: TGTGCCAGCAGCTTAGCTGCCGGGACAGGGGGCTATGGCTACACCTTC. The encoded protein is CASSLAAGTGGYGYTF. The whole variable domain, remainder taken from reference TRBV7-2 and TRBJ1-2, is GAGVSQSPSNKVTEKGKDVELRCDPISGHTALYWYRQSLGQGLEFLIYFQGNSAPDKSGLPSDRFSAERTGGSVSTLTIQRTQQEDSAVYLCASSLAAGTGGYGYTFGSGTRLTVV.

J is TRBJ2-7 and V is TRBV3-1, with a tentative D call TRBD1 (6 bases). Trimming took off 1 base at V and 1 base at J, with 8 bases between the two ends. CDR1 and CDR2 from the germline V gene are LGHDT and YNNKEL (reference sequence). This CDR3 is 14 amino acids long. In DNA form, the CDR3 reads TGTGCCAGCAGCCAAGCAGGGGTTTCCTACGAGCAGTACTTC. Translation: CASSQAGVSYEQYF.

This chain uses TRBV28 with TRBJ1-4; TRBD1 matches 8 bases. Germline assignment: CDR1 MDHEN and CDR2 SYDVKM. This CDR3 has 15 amino acids. The CDR3 DNA reads TGTGTCAGTCGACTACAGGGGGAAGGAAATGAAAAACTGTTTTTT. Its protein product is CVSRLQGEGNEKLFF. Full variable domain (rest looked up from reference TRBV28 and TRBJ1-4): DVKVTQSSRYLVKRTGEKVFLECVQDMDHENMFWYRQDPGLGLRLIYFSYDVKMKEKGDIPEGYSVSREKKERFSLILESASTNQTSMYLCVSRLQGEGNEKLFFGSGTQLSVL.

The chain joins TRBV7-2 to TRBJ2-5; D may be TRBD1 (6 bases). The germline V gene encodes CDR1 SGHTA and CDR2 FQGNSA. There are 15 residues in the CDR3. V was cut by 1 base and J by 2 bases, with 11 bases left in between. The CDR3 reads CASSLVGTPQETQYF. CDR3 bases: TGTGCCAGCAGCTTAGTGGGGACACCTCAAGAGACCCAGTACTTC.

In its sample, this clonotype was seen a few times. This chain connects TRBV28 to TRBJ2-5, with D hard to call. Germline CDR1 reads MDHEN; CDR2 reads SYDVKM. The germline V and J ends were trimmed by 7 bases and 5 bases, with 14 bases remaining between them. This CDR3 contains 13 residues. Here the CDR3 reads CASTSLKVETQYF. In DNA form, the CDR3 reads TGTGCCAGCACCTCTCTCAAGGTGGAGACCCAGTACTTC.

J is TRBJ2-3 and V is TRBV20-1; 10 bases fit TRBD2. The germline V gene encodes CDR1 DFQATT and CDR2 SNEGSKA (reference sequence). V shed 2 bases and J 6 bases; nucleotides not matched to a gene: 8. The CDR3 covers 15 residues. CDR3 loop: CSARHSGRAVDTQYF. The DNA for the CDR3 is TGCAGTGCTAGACACAGCGGGAGGGCCGTGGATACGCAGTATTTT.

Of note for this clonotype: A much larger clone differs from this one at a single base, so this may be a read error. This rearrangement joins TRBV20-1 to TRBJ2-1; TRBD2 matches at 10 bases. This CDR3 has 18 residues. CDR1 is DFQATT and CDR2 is SNEGSKA in the germline V gene (reference sequence). Unmatched junction bases numbered 18, after V lost 6 bases and J lost 4 bases. CDR3 nucleotides: TGCAGTGCCCTAACTTATCTGTCGCAGCGGGAGGGTTACAATGAGCAGTTCTTC. Translating gives CSALTYLSQREGYNEQFF.

The gene calls are TRBV25-1 and TRBJ2-7, with D maybe TRBD1 (5 bases). TRBJ2-1 matches the DNA end more closely, so the J call is doubtful. Germline V lookup: CDR1 MGHDK, CDR2 SYGVNS. The CDR3 covers 15 residues. The CDR3 DNA reads TGTGCCAGCAGTGATAGGGGTTTTCAGTACAATGAGCAGTTCTTC. This gives the protein CASSDRGFQYNEQFF.

Ten or more counts support this clonotype. This rearrangement joins TRBV11-2 to TRBJ2-5; 13 positions match TRBD2. CDR1 SGHAT and CDR2 FQNNGV come from the germline V gene. With V trimmed by 5 bases and J by 3 bases, 9 bases remained unmatched. The CDR3 loop spans 17 amino acids. CDR3 sequence: CASSQFLGLAGEETQYF. CDR3 DNA: TGTGCCAGCAGCCAATTCTTAGGACTAGCGGGAGAAGAGACCCAGTACTTC.

The chain has TRBV18 and TRBJ2-5, with TRBD2 matching over 7 bases. Gene TRBJ2-7 matches the end of the DNA better, so the J call may be wrong. The CDR3 runs 16 residues. In germline, CDR1 is KGHSH, CDR2 LQKENI. The DNA of the CDR3 is TGTGCCAGCTCACCATTGGGAGGGACCAGCTCCTACGAGCAGTACTTC. It encodes CASSPLGGTSSYEQYF.

The chain employs TRBV6-6 and TRBJ2-5, with D perhaps TRBD1 or TRBD2 (6 bases each). Per the germline V gene, CDR1 is MNHNY and CDR2 is SVGAGI (reference sequence). Trimming took 5 bases from V and 2 from J, leaving 12 bases between them. The CDR3 has 14 residues. CDR3 in amino acids: CASSKTGRQETQYF. DNA of the CDR3: TGTGCCAGCAGTAAAACAGGGAGGCAAGAGACCCAGTACTTC.

This clonotype occurred a few times. V usage is TRBV11-2 and J usage is TRBJ2-5; D perhaps matches TRBD2 (6 bases). The J call could be wrong; TRBJ2-1 is a better fit for the DNA end. CDR1 and CDR2 (germline): SGHAT, FQNNGV. The CDR3 runs to 14 residues. The CDR3 bases are TGTGCCAGCAGCTCCGTGCGGACTAACAATGAGCAGTTCTTC. Translated, it gives CASSSVRTNNEQFF.

A single count supports this clonotype. The gene calls are TRBV2 and TRBJ2-7; 10 bases map to TRBD1. Germline V gene data show CDR1 as SNHLY and CDR2 as FYNNEI. This CDR3 has 14 amino acids. Trimming cost V 6 bases and J 5 bases; bases outside gene matches: 7. CDR3 bases: TGTGCCAGCAGACGCCGGACAGGGGGAGACGAGCAGTACTTC. This codes for CASRRRTGGDEQYF. Full variable domain (rest looked up from reference TRBV2 and TRBJ2-7): EPEVTQTPSHQVTQMGQEVILRCVPISNHLYFYWYRQILGQKVEFLVSFYNNEISEKSEIFDDQFSVERPDGSNFTLKIRSTKLEDSAMYFCASRRRTGGDEQYFGPGTRLTVT.

As regards this clonotype: One end of the junction does not line up with germline, which may come from a read error. This rearrangement joins TRBV7-2 to TRBJ1-1; the D gene is possibly TRBD1 (5 bases). CDR1 and CDR2 from the germline V gene are SGHTA and FQGNSA. The CDR3 has 12 residues. This CDR3 is CACRHRGTEAFF. DNA for the CDR3: TGTGCCTGCAGACATAGGGGCACTGAAGCTTTCTTT.

This chain links TRBV11-2 with TRBJ2-7, with D perhaps TRBD1 or TRBD2 (5 bases each). The germline V gene encodes CDR1 SGHAT and CDR2 FQNNGV. Trimming left V 0 bases short and J 4 bases short, with 10 bases between. The CDR3 runs 14 residues. The CDR3 region is CASSLDTGPYEQYF. The CDR3 DNA is TGTGCCAGCAGCTTAGATACGGGGCCTTACGAGCAGTACTTC. The whole variable domain, filled in from reference TRBV11-2 and TRBJ2-7, reads EAGVAQSPRYKIIEKRQSVAFWCNPISGHATLYWYQQILGQGPKLLIQFQNNGVVDDSQLPKDRFSAERLKGVDSTLKIQPAKLEDSAVYLCASSLDTGPYEQYFGPGTRLTVT.

The chain uses TRBV9 and TRBJ2-5; D remains ambiguous. TRBJ2-7 explains the end of the DNA better; the J call may be wrong. CDR3 length: 13 amino acids. The germline CDR1 and CDR2 sequences are SGDLS and YYNGEE. In nucleotides, the CDR3 is TGTGCCAGCAAACCTGGCTGGGGCTACGAGCAGTACTTC. Encoded protein: CASKPGWGYEQYF.

The genes are TRBV7-2 and TRBJ2-7; 9 bases are a match to TRBD1. V shed 3 bases and J 5 bases; nucleotides not matched to a gene: 8. The length of the CDR3 is 15 residues. In germline, CDR1 is SGHTA, CDR2 FQGNSA. This CDR3 reads CASSLGQGIGDEQYF. In DNA form, the CDR3 reads TGTGCCAGCAGCTTGGGACAGGGCATTGGAGACGAGCAGTACTTC.